Following are 31 T cell receptor beta chains from one sample sequenced in a study of cytomegalovirus exposure and HLA in healthy donors. TCRdb keeps only in-frame clones here, not all; method: immunoSEQ multiplex PCR. The sample has tens of thousands of clones; around 97% are singletons. Input material: PBMCs. Source of these receptors: a woman aged 18 to 35 in good health and CMV-seropositive.

The chain couples TRBV5-4 to TRBJ1-5; TRBD1 is a possible D gene (5 bases). This CDR3 comprises 14 residues. Germline CDR1 reads SGHNT; CDR2 reads YYREEE (reference sequence). Trimming removed 0 bases at V and 5 bases at J, with 9 bases between. The CDR3 here is CASSLGGGDQPQHF. Written as DNA, the CDR3 is TGTGCCAGCAGCTTGGGCGGGGGAGATCAGCCCCAGCATTTT.

J is TRBJ2-2 and V is TRBV7-6, with 11 bases matching TRBD1. CDR1 and CDR2 (germline): SGHVS, FNYEAQ. The length of the CDR3 is 20 residues. Trimming cost V 0 bases and J 0 bases; bases outside gene matches: 9. This CDR3 reads CASSLAVRDRGLTNTGELFF. CDR3 coding DNA: TGTGCCAGCAGCTTAGCCGTAAGGGACAGGGGGTTAACGAACACCGGGGAGCTGTTTTTT. Together with reference TRBV7-6 and TRBJ2-2, the CDR3 gives the full variable domain: GAGVSQSPRYKVTKRGQDVALRCDPISGHVSLYWYRQALGQGPEFLTYFNYEAQQDKSGLPNDRFSAERPEGSISTLTIQRTEQRDSAMYRCASSLAVRDRGLTNTGELFFGEGSRLTVL.

This chain connects TRBV28 to TRBJ2-3; weak D call: TRBD2 (7 bases). From germline, CDR1 is MDHEN and CDR2 SYDVKM. This CDR3 has 16 amino acids. The germline V and J ends were trimmed by 5 bases and 1 base, with 16 bases remaining between them. This chain's CDR3 is CASSPLGGAGTDTQYF. CDR3 bases: TGTGCCAGCAGTCCTCTGGGGGGGGCGGGCACAGATACGCAGTATTTT. Full variable domain (outside the CDR3, taken from reference TRBV28 and TRBJ2-3): DVKVTQSSRYLVKRTGEKVFLECVQDMDHENMFWYRQDPGLGLRLIYFSYDVKMKEKGDIPEGYSVSREKKERFSLILESASTNQTSMYLCASSPLGGAGTDTQYFGPGTRLTVL.

For the CDR3, the DNA is TGTGCCAGCACCCCTAAGGCGACAGTCACAGATACGCAGTATTTT. Translating it yields CASTPKATVTDTQYF. This sequence joins TRBV7-8 and TRBJ2-3; a possible D gene is TRBD1 (5 bases). Trimming took 7 bases from V and 2 from J, leaving 16 bases between them. CDR1 SGHVS and CDR2 FQNEAQ come from the germline V gene. The CDR3 runs to 15 residues.

CDR3 nucleotides: TGTGCCAGCAGCGTAGGGCCAGCGGGAGCGTCAGATACGCAGTATTTT. Its translation is CASSVGPAGASDTQYF. This chain connects TRBV9 to TRBJ2-3; 8 nucleotides agree with TRBD2. CDR3 length: 16 amino acids. Germline V CDR1 and CDR2: SGDLS, YYNGEE. With 0 bases clipped from V and 4 bases from J, the junction kept 7 bases outside the gene matches.

V is TRBV19 and J is TRBJ2-3, with 8 bases that match TRBD2. Germline CDR1 reads LNHDA; CDR2 reads SQIVND (reference sequence). The CDR3 contains 16 residues. The trim removed 5 bases at V and 3 bases at J, leaving 10 bases unmatched. The DNA for the CDR3 is TGTGCCAGTAGTGTCGTAGCGGGAAGAAGTACAGATACGCAGTATTTT. This sequence encodes CASSVVAGRSTDTQYF.

The chain joins TRBV19 to TRBJ1-1; D might be TRBD1 (5 bases). Per germline, CDR1 LNHDA and CDR2 SQIVND (reference sequence). The V end was cut by 3 bases, the J end by 2 bases, with 16 bases between. CDR3 length: 16 residues. CDR3 loop: CASSMPEWGRNTEAFF. Here the CDR3 DNA reads TGTGCCAGTAGTATGCCGGAGTGGGGCAGAAACACTGAAGCTTTCTTT.

The chain recombines TRBV30 with TRBJ2-1; the D is unclear. This CDR3 region has 13 residues. The V gene's germline CDR1 is GTSNPN and CDR2 SVGIG (reference sequence). This chain's CDR3 is CGLDAGSYNEQFF. The CDR3 bases are TGTGGGTTAGATGCCGGCTCCTACAATGAGCAGTTCTTC.

A word on this clone: Compared with germline, one end of the junction differs, possibly owing to a read error. Within the sample, other DNA sequences also encode this same CDR3. The chain links TRBV19 to TRBJ1-2; 8 nucleotides align to TRBD1. CDR3 length: 15 residues. Germline CDR1 LNHDA, CDR2 SQIVND (reference sequence). The CDR3: CASSMESGGVYGYTF. In DNA, the CDR3 is TGTGCCAGTAGTATGGAATCAGGGGGCGTTTATGGCTATACCTTC.

The chain recombines TRBV30 with TRBJ1-2, with TRBD1 as a possible D gene (5 bases). This CDR3 comprises 14 residues. Germline V gene lookup returns CDR1 GTSNPN and CDR2 SVGIG (reference sequence). V was cut by 0 bases and J by 4 bases, with 12 bases left in between. The CDR3 nucleotides are TGTGCCTGGAGTGTACGGGGGAAGAGCTATGGCTACACCTTC. Amino acids: CAWSVRGKSYGYTF.

This chain uses TRBV28 with TRBJ2-7; the match to TRBD1 covers 7 bases. The V gene's germline CDR1 is MDHEN and CDR2 SYDVKM. V lost 7 bases, J lost 1 base, and 19 bases stayed unmatched. This CDR3 has 18 residues. In DNA, the CDR3 is TGTGCCAGCAACCTAAACAGCGAGGTGTACAGGGGATCCTACGAGCAGTACTTC. This codes for CASNLNSEVYRGSYEQYF. Drawing the rest from reference TRBV28 and TRBJ2-7, the complete variable domain is DVKVTQSSRYLVKRTGEKVFLECVQDMDHENMFWYRQDPGLGLRLIYFSYDVKMKEKGDIPEGYSVSREKKERFSLILESASTNQTSMYLCASNLNSEVYRGSYEQYFGPGTRLTVT.

This clone was counted a single time. CDR3 loop: CASSADRGANTEAFF. The CDR3 DNA follows: TGTGCCAGTAGTGCGGACAGGGGGGCGAACACTGAAGCTTTCTTT. V and J are TRBV19 and TRBJ1-1; TRBD1 aligns across 10 bases. This CDR3 has 15 residues. J was trimmed by 1 base and V by 5 bases; bases with no gene match: 4. From germline, CDR1 is LNHDA and CDR2 SQIVND (reference sequence).

This clone was recorded only once. The CDR3 loop reads CASSSTGSGTEAFF. CDR3 bases: TGTGCCAGCAGTTCTACAGGGTCGGGCACTGAAGCTTTCTTT. This sequence joins TRBV27 and TRBJ1-1; D is perhaps TRBD1 (6 bases). The V gene lost 4 bases and the J gene lost 4 bases, with 13 bases spanning the gap. Looked up from germline, CDR1 is MNHEY and CDR2 is SMNVEV (reference sequence). This CDR3 spans 14 amino acids.

The chain links TRBV15 to TRBJ2-2; TRBD2 aligns across 7 bases. This CDR3 is 15 amino acids long. CDR1 LNHNV and CDR2 YYDKDF come from the germline V gene (reference sequence). The ends lost 0 bases at V and 3 bases at J; junction bases unmatched: 1. CDR3 in amino acids: CATSRDGGDTGELFF. The CDR3 nucleotides read TGTGCCACCAGCAGAGATGGGGGGGACACCGGGGAGCTGTTTTTT.

The J gene is TRBJ2-7, the V gene TRBV6-5, with 8 bases lining up with TRBD1. V was clipped by 8 bases and J by 4 bases; unmatched bases: 13. The CDR3 is made up of 15 amino acids. Germline CDR1 MNHEY, CDR2 SVGAGI. The CDR3 loop is CASQHPSRGQYEQYF. The CDR3 DNA reads TGTGCCAGCCAGCATCCGAGCAGGGGGCAGTACGAGCAGTACTTC.

This chain uses TRBV5-4 with TRBJ1-1, with 7 bases matching TRBD1. Germline CDR1 is SGHNT and CDR2 is YYREEE (reference sequence). The CDR3 covers 14 residues. V dropped 3 bases and J dropped 6; count of bases not matched to a gene: 8. CDR3 DNA: TGTGCCAGCAGCTCGACGACAGGGTCGTCTGAAGCTTTCTTT. This gives the protein CASSSTTGSSEAFF.

The genes are TRBV5-6 and TRBJ2-7; D uncertain. V lost 2 bases and J 4 bases, leaving 13 bases between the germline ends. The CDR3 is 14 residues long. Germline V gene sequence: CDR1 SGHDT, CDR2 YYEEEE. The CDR3 DNA follows: TGTGCCAGCAGCTTAACAAAATCATTGTACGAGCAGTACTTC. It encodes CASSLTKSLYEQYF.

CDR3 coding DNA: TGTGCCATCAGTGACACCGGGGAGGGGAATCAGCCCCAGCATTTT. As protein: CAISDTGEGNQPQHF. The chain uses TRBV10-3 and TRBJ1-5; D may be TRBD1 (5 bases). This CDR3 spans 15 amino acids. Per the germline V gene, CDR1 is ENHRY and CDR2 is SYGVKD. V was pared by 3 bases and J by 4 bases, with 13 bases between.

CDR3 DNA sequence: TGTGCCAGCAGAGCAGGGTTAGGTGAAGCTTTCTTT. It specifies CASRAGLGEAFF. The V and J genes are TRBV6-1 and TRBJ1-1; tentatively, D is TRBD1 (5 bases). The CDR3 is made up of 12 amino acids. V lost 6 bases and J 7 bases, leaving 12 bases between the germline ends. Germline V gene data show CDR1 as MNHNS and CDR2 as SASEGT.

The chain employs TRBV10-3 and TRBJ1-1; D might be TRBD1 (6 bases). The CDR3 is 16 residues long. V lost 0 bases and J 0 bases, leaving 11 bases between the germline ends. Per the germline V gene, CDR1 is ENHRY and CDR2 is SYGVKD. CDR3 DNA sequence: TGTGCCATCAGTGAGTCACCCAGGGGTTTGAACACTGAAGCTTTCTTT. This encodes CAISESPRGLNTEAFF.

The rearrangement joins TRBV19 to TRBJ2-5; the D gene is possibly TRBD2 (6 bases). The CDR3 totals 13 residues. V lost 11 bases and J lost 5, with 18 bases in between. CDR1 is LNHDA and CDR2 is SQIVND in the germline V gene (reference sequence). The CDR3 sequence: CASSGVRGETQYF. The CDR3 DNA sequence: TGTGCCTCCTCGGGGGTCCGGGGGGAGACCCAGTACTTC.

This clone was counted many times. This chain uses TRBV5-1 with TRBJ2-7; 10 bases align to TRBD1. Germline V gene sequence: CDR1 SGHRS, CDR2 YFSETQ. The CDR3 contains 14 residues. Trimming at V came to 4 bases and at J to 6 bases, leaving 7 bases not matched to a gene. The CDR3 here is CASSGGQGKGEQYF. For the CDR3, the DNA is TGCGCCAGCAGCGGGGGACAGGGGAAGGGCGAGCAGTACTTC.

Written as DNA, the CDR3 is TGTGCCAGCAGCGGAACGACAGGTTCCTACGAGCAGTACTTC. Amino acids: CASSGTTGSYEQYF. The chain recombines TRBV9 with TRBJ2-7, with D possibly being TRBD1 (6 bases). The V end lost 3 bases, the J end lost 1 base, and 11 bases lay between the germline ends. The CDR3 sequence is 14 residues long. The germline gives CDR1 SGDLS, CDR2 YYNGEE.

V usage is TRBV27 and J usage is TRBJ2-1; weak D call: TRBD2 (5 bases). The CDR3 sequence is 12 residues long. CDR1 MNHEY and CDR2 SMNVEV come from the germline V gene (reference sequence). With 2 bases removed from V and 9 bases from J, the gap between germline ends came to 8 bases. CDR3: CASSLVGGEQFF. CDR3 bases: TGTGCCAGCAGTTTAGTTGGAGGTGAGCAGTTCTTC.

The chain carries TRBV5-8 and TRBJ1-1; D is perhaps TRBD1 (5 bases). Trimming stripped 4 bases from V and 10 bases from J, with 20 bases between. The CDR3 is 14 amino acids. Germline CDR1 reads SGHTS; CDR2 reads YDEGEE. The CDR3 bases are TGTGCCAGCAGCCCGTGGGTAGGGGCCGGGGGAGCTTTCTTT. Translated: CASSPWVGAGGAFF.

The gene calls are TRBV27 and TRBJ2-3; 7 positions match TRBD2. Germline CDR1 is MNHEY and CDR2 is SMNVEV (reference sequence). The CDR3 contains 14 residues. Trimming cost V 6 bases and J 2 bases; bases outside gene matches: 5. The CDR3 reads CASSPGTNTDTQYF. The CDR3 coding sequence is TGTGCCAGCAGCCCCGGGACTAACACAGATACGCAGTATTTT.

The rearrangement joins TRBV19 to TRBJ2-2, with 9 nucleotides matching TRBD1. Germline V lookup: CDR1 LNHDA, CDR2 SQIVND (reference sequence). The CDR3 loop spans 13 amino acids. J lost 6 bases, V lost 8 bases, and 4 bases had no gene match. The CDR3 sequence: CASGDRGAGELFF. The CDR3 nucleotides read TGTGCCAGTGGCGACAGGGGGGCCGGGGAGCTGTTTTTT.

This chain connects TRBV5-4 to TRBJ1-3; D gene unclear. Germline CDR1 and CDR2: SGHNT and YYREEE (reference sequence). V lost 4 bases and J 1 base, leaving 6 bases between the germline ends. This CDR3 is 13 amino acids long. The CDR3 here is CASSPRSGNTIYF. The CDR3 bases are TGTGCCAGCAGCCCCCGTTCTGGAAACACCATATATTTT.

V is TRBV19 and J is TRBJ2-4; D not resolved. Germline CDR1 and CDR2: LNHDA and SQIVND (reference sequence). V lost 4 bases, J lost 2 bases, and 12 bases lay in between. CDR3 length: 15 residues. The CDR3, as DNA: TGTGCCAGTAGTAAGGCGGAGATGACCAAAAACATTCAGTACTTC. Its translation is CASSKAEMTKNIQYF.

This rearrangement joins TRBV27 to TRBJ1-1; D is undetermined. Trimming stripped 4 bases from V and 0 bases from J, with 6 bases between. CDR1 and CDR2 (germline): MNHEY, SMNVEV (reference sequence). This CDR3 comprises 13 residues. CDR3 loop: CASSSSLNTEAFF. The CDR3 DNA sequence: TGTGCCAGCAGTTCCAGTCTGAACACTGAAGCTTTCTTT.

The chain recombines TRBV9 with TRBJ2-7; D uncertain. Trimming shortened V by 4 bases and J by 6 bases, and 14 bases separated the two germline ends. The CDR3 has 13 amino acids. CDR1 and CDR2 from the germline V gene are SGDLS and YYNGEE. CDR3 sequence reads: CASSPPTPGEQYF. DNA of the CDR3: TGTGCCAGCAGCCCCCCAACCCCCGGCGAGCAGTACTTC.